These 16 T cell receptor beta chains share one sample of origin, sequenced in a study of blood T cell repertoires in COVID-19. This table comes from immunoSEQ multiplex PCR, and its TCRdb copy is limited to in-frame clones, with some not included. The sample has over 100,000 clones, 80% to 85% seen once. The specimen was peripheral blood. These receptors came from a woman aged 70-85 years with acute or convalescent COVID-19.

CDR3 in DNA: TGTGCCAGCAGTTCCCCTACTAGCACAGATACGCAGTATTTT. Amino acids: CASSSPTSTDTQYF. The J gene is TRBJ2-3, the V gene TRBV28, with D unresolved. Trimming stripped 4 bases from V and 0 bases from J, with 8 bases between. Germline V lookup: CDR1 MDHEN, CDR2 SYDVKM. This CDR3 has 14 residues.

This clone was detected once. The rearrangement joins TRBV10-3 to TRBJ2-1; TRBD1 is a possible D gene (6 bases). This CDR3 is 15 amino acids long. Looked up from germline, CDR1 is ENHRY and CDR2 is SYGVKD. V lost 2 bases and J lost 7, with 15 bases in between. The CDR3 sequence is CAISEIPGTTNEQFF. DNA for the CDR3: TGTGCCATCAGTGAGATACCGGGGACAACGAATGAGCAGTTCTTC.

The V and J genes are TRBV21-1 and TRBJ1-4; the D segment call TRBD1 is taken from the table without a DNA check. TRBV21-1 is tagged as a pseudogene. CDR3 length: 15 residues. The CDR3 DNA follows: TGTGCCAGCAGCAAGAGGGACAGGGAAAATGAAAAACTGTTTTTT. This sequence encodes CASSKRDRENEKLFF.

V is TRBV7-8 and J is TRBJ1-2; the match to TRBD1 covers 7 bases. CDR3 length equals 16 residues. The germline V gene encodes CDR1 SGHVS and CDR2 FQNEAQ. V lost 3 bases to trimming and J lost 2 bases; unmatched junction nucleotides: 9. The chain's CDR3 is CASSLTGTALNYGYTF. The DNA for the CDR3 is TGTGCCAGCAGCTTGACCGGGACAGCGCTAAACTATGGCTACACCTTC.

The chain carries TRBV12-3 or TRBV12-4 and TRBJ1-5; perhaps TRBD1 as D (5 bases). The CDR3 has 12 residues. Trimming removed 6 bases at V and 9 bases at J, with 12 bases between. The chain's CDR3 is CASRRDSGPQHF. The CDR3 DNA is TGTGCCAGCAGACGGGACTCCGGGCCCCAGCATTTT.

The rearrangement joins TRBV19 to TRBJ1-4; the match to TRBD1 covers 10 bases. The CDR3 consists of 15 residues. Germline V gene lookup returns CDR1 LNHDA and CDR2 SQIVND (reference sequence). Trimming removed 1 base from V and 7 bases from J; junction bases left unmatched: 3. CDR3 nucleotide sequence: TGTGCCAGTAGTATAGTCGGGACAGGGGTTGAAAAACTGTTTTTT. Protein sequence: CASSIVGTGVEKLFF.

This chain links TRBV7-8 with TRBJ1-1; 8 nucleotides agree with TRBD1. The junction had 5 bases not matched to a gene; V was cut back by 5 bases and J by 3 bases. Germline V lookup: CDR1 SGHVS, CDR2 FQNEAQ. This CDR3 has 14 residues. The CDR3 DNA is TGTGCCAGCAGCCAGGGACAGGCGGACACTGAAGCTTTCTTT. It translates to CASSQGQADTEAFF. The variable domain in full, completed from reference TRBV7-8 and TRBJ1-1, reads GAGVSQSPRYKVAKRGQDVALRCDPISGHVSLFWYQQALGQGPEFLTYFQNEAQLDKSGLPSDRFFAERPEGSVSTLKIQRTQQEDSAVYLCASSQGQADTEAFFGQGTRLTVV.

The V call is TRBV19, the J call TRBJ1-2, with 8 nucleotides matching TRBD1. Germline V lookup: CDR1 LNHDA, CDR2 SQIVND (reference sequence). The CDR3 is made up of 16 amino acids. Trimming cost V 0 bases and J 1 base; bases outside gene matches: 4. CDR3 region: CASSIDRTGINYGYTF. In DNA, the CDR3 is TGTGCCAGTAGTATAGACCGGACAGGGATTAACTATGGCTACACCTTC.

In its sample, this clone was seen a few times. This chain uses TRBV18 with TRBJ1-1; the match to TRBD1 covers 9 bases. Per germline, CDR1 KGHSH and CDR2 LQKENI. The ends lost 3 bases at V and 0 bases at J; junction bases unmatched: 2. The CDR3 loop spans 15 amino acids. The chain's CDR3 is CASSPGTGMNTEAFF. In DNA form, the CDR3 reads TGTGCCAGCTCACCCGGGACAGGGATGAACACTGAAGCTTTCTTT.

The CDR3 coding sequence is TGTGCCACCAGCAGTGGACGACAGGACAATCAGCCCCAGCATTTT. It is translated as CATSSGRQDNQPQHF. The V call is TRBV15, the J call TRBJ1-5, with D perhaps matching TRBD1 (6 bases). V dropped 3 bases and J dropped 3 bases, with 12 bases sitting between them. The CDR3 totals 15 residues. Per the germline V gene, CDR1 is LNHNV and CDR2 is YYDKDF (reference sequence).

The chain employs TRBV9 and TRBJ1-4, with unresolved D. The CDR3 covers 14 residues. V was pared by 0 bases and J by 5 bases, with 8 bases between. Per the germline V gene, CDR1 is SGDLS and CDR2 is YYNGEE. For the CDR3, the DNA is TGTGCCAGCAGCGTAGGGGCAGAGAATGAAAAACTGTTTTTT. Amino acid sequence: CASSVGAENEKLFF.

V and J are TRBV12-3 or TRBV12-4 and TRBJ1-3; the D is unclear. The CDR3 consists of 13 residues. V gave up 3 bases and J gave up 4 bases, with 7 bases separating them. The chain's CDR3 is CASSFEGGNTIYF. In DNA, the CDR3 is TGTGCCAGCAGTTTCGAGGGCGGAAACACCATATATTTT.

This sequence joins TRBV12-3 or TRBV12-4 and TRBJ1-2, with 9 bases lining up with TRBD1. V shed 6 bases, J shed 8 bases, and the junction held 7 bases outside the gene matches. There are 13 residues in the CDR3. CDR3 in amino acids: CASRLAGTGGYTF. Here the CDR3 DNA reads TGTGCCAGCAGGCTAGCCGGGACAGGGGGCTACACCTTC.

This sequence joins TRBV27 and TRBJ2-3; 8 bases are a match to TRBD2. The CDR3 runs to 16 residues. CDR1 MNHEY and CDR2 SMNVEV come from the germline V gene (reference sequence). V was pared by 6 bases and J by 1 base, with 9 bases of the junction left unmatched. DNA for the CDR3: TGTGCCAGCAGCGCCGCGGCGACTAGCGGCACAGATACGCAGTATTTT. The encoded protein is CASSAAATSGTDTQYF.

The rearrangement uses TRBV6-5 and TRBJ2-6; possibly TRBD2 for D (6 bases). Germline CDR1 MNHEY, CDR2 SVGAGI. V gave up 11 bases and J gave up 0 bases, with 8 bases separating them. The CDR3 is 13 residues long. The DNA for the CDR3 is TGTGCCGGGGGGAGCTCTGGGGCCAACGTCCTGACTTTC. As protein: CAGGSSGANVLTF.

This chain connects TRBV18 to TRBJ1-3, with 7 bases lining up with TRBD1. This CDR3 has 16 residues. V shed 4 bases and J 0 bases; nucleotides not matched to a gene: 6. Germline CDR1 KGHSH, CDR2 LQKENI. The CDR3 is CASSLATGTSGNTIYF. The CDR3 region has the DNA TGTGCCAGCTCACTAGCGACAGGGACCTCTGGAAACACCATATATTTT.